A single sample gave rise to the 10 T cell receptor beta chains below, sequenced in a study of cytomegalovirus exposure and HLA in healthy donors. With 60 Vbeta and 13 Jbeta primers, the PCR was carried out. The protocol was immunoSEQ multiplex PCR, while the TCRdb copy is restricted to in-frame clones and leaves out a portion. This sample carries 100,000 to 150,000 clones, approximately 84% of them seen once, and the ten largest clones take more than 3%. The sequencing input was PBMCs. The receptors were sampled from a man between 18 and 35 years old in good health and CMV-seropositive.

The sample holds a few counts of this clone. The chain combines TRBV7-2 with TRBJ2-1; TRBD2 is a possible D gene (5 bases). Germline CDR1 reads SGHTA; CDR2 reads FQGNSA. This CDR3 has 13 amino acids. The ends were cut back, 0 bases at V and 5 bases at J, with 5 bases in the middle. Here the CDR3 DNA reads TGTGCCAGCAGCTTAGCCGGGAACAATGAGCAGTTCTTC. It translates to CASSLAGNNEQFF.

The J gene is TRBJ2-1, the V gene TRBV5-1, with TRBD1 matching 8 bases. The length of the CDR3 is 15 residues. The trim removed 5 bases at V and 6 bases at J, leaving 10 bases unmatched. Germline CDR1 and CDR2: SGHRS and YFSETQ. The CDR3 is CASRDGTGSVNEQFF. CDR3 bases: TGCGCCAGCAGGGACGGGACAGGTAGTGTCAATGAGCAGTTCTTC.

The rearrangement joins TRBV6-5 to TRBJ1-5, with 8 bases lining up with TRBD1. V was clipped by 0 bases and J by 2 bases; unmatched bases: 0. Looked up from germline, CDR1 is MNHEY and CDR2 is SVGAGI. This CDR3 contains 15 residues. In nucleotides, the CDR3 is TGTGCCAGCAGTTACTCGGGACAGGGCAATCAGCCCCAGCATTTT. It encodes CASSYSGQGNQPQHF.

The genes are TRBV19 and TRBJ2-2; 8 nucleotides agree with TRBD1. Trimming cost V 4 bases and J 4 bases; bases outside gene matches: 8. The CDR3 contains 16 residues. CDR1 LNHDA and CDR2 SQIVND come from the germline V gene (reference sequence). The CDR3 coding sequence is TGTGCCAGTAGTACTGACAGGGGTAGGGGCACCGGGGAGCTGTTTTTT. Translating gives CASSTDRGRGTGELFF.

The CDR3, as DNA: TGCGCCAGCAGCTTACCGGGACAGGGGTTATCCGGTGAGCAGTTCTTC. Encoded protein: CASSLPGQGLSGEQFF. The J gene is TRBJ2-1, the V gene TRBV5-1, with TRBD1 identical over 10 bases. The CDR3 contains 16 residues. The trim removed 2 bases at V and 9 bases at J, leaving 11 bases unmatched. Germline CDR1 is SGHRS and CDR2 is YFSETQ.

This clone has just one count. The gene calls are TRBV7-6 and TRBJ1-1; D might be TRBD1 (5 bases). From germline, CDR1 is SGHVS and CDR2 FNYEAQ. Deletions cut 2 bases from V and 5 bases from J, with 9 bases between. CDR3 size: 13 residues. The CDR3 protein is CASSLSGGTEAFF. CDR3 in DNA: TGTGCCAGCAGCTTATCCGGGGGGACTGAAGCTTTCTTT.

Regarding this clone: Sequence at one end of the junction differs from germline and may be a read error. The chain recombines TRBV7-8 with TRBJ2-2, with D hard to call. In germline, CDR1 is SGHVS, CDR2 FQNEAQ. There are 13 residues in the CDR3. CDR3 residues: CARSLDLRGELFF. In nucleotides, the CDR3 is TGTGCCCGCAGCTTAGATCTCAGGGGGGAGCTGTTTTTT.

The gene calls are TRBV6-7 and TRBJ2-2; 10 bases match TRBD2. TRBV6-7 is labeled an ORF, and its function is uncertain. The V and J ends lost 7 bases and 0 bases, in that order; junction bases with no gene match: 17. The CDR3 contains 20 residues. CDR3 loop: CASNPGPGLAYPSNTGELFF. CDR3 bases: TGTGCCAGCAACCCCGGACCGGGACTAGCGTATCCCTCGAACACCGGGGAGCTGTTTTTT.

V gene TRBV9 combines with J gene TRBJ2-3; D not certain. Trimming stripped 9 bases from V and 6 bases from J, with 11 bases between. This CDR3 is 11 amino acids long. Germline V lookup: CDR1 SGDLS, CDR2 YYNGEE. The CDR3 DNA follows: TGTGCCACTTCCCCCCCGGATACGCAGTATTTT. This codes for CATSPPDTQYF.

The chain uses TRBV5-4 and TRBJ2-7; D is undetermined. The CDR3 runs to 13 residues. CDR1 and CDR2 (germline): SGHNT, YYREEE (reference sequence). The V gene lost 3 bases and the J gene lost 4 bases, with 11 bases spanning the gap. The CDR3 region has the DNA TGTGCCAGCAGCTCGACACCAATTTACGAGCAGTACTTC. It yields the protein CASSSTPIYEQYF. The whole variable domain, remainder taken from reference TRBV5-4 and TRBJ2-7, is ETGVTQSPTHLIKTRGQQVTLRCSSQSGHNTVSWYQQALGQGPQFIFQYYREEENGRGNFPPRFSGLQFPNYSSELNVNALELDDSALYLCASSSTPIYEQYFGPGTRLTVT.